The table lists the clone carrying this T cell receptor beta chain with many counts. The library was built from roughly 400 ng RNA with molecular barcoded adaptors for alpha/delta and beta/gamma chains. TCRdb analysed the reads with MiXCR anew, one entry per CDR3 protein. The table lists 20,000 to 25,000 distinct CDR3 sequences, approximately 13% of them singletons, with about 59% in the top ten. This sample was taken from a study of read filtering for tumor transcriptome and immune sequencing. V trimming: 4 bases; J trimming: 6 bases; junction bases outside the gene matches: 3. Germline V gene lookup returns CDR1 SGHRS and CDR2 YFSETQ. The CDR3 totals 14 residues.

This clonotype originated in a donor at least 40 years old with multiple myeloma. The J gene is TRBJ2-1, the V gene TRBV5-1, with TRBD2 identical over 11 bases. The specimen sequenced was a population of CD138-negative cells sorted from bone marrow. The CDR3 here is CASSPGTSGNEQFF. The CDR3 bases are TGCGCCAGCAGCCCCGGGACTAGCGGCAATGAGCAGTTCTTC.